The clone carrying this T cell receptor beta chain was seen a handful of times. Its cognate antigen is unknown. The CDR3 covers 14 residues. Trimming cost V 0 bases and J 1 base, with 6 bases left between them. Germline CDR1 MGHRA, CDR2 YSYEKL. In TCRdb, the 5' RACE reads were re-called with MiXCR into one record per CDR3 protein. The data hold roughly 610,000 distinct CDR3 sequences, with about 18% observed a single time. The sample is drawn from a study of T-cell memory formation after mild COVID-19. The overall study: For the most part, TCR clusters were specific to one donor.

General study results and limits: Clones that got smaller from day 15 to 85 had even CD4/CD8, while clones growing later tipped toward CD4+. Several responding clones turned up in pre-infection memory, indicating that cross-reactive memory may have taken part.

The V call is TRBV4-1, the J call TRBJ1-1, with D hard to call. Sequencing used PBMCs or a T cell subset sorted from them (not recorded which). The source is an adult woman who had mild COVID-19 (a few samples of this study predate the infection). Cell type and time point are not known. The CDR3 nucleotides read TGCGCCAGCAGCCAAGAGGACGGGAACACTGAAGCTTTCTTT. It translates to CASSQEDGNTEAFF.